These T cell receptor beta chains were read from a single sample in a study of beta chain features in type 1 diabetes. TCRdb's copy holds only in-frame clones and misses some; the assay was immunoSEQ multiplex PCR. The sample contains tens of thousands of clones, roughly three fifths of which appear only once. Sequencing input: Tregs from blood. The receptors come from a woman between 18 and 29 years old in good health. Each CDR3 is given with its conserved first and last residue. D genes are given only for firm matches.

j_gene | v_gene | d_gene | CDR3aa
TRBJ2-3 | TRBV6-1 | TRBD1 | CASKGTGRTDTQYF
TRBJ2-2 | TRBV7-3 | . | CASSPTRAGNTGELFF
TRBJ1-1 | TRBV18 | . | CASSPPITGTVYTEAFF
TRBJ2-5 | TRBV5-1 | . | CASSFGSGARETQYF
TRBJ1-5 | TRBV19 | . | CASRRGTQPQHF
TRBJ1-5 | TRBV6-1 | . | CASRGPNQPQHF
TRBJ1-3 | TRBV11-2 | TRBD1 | CAIQGYSGNTIYF
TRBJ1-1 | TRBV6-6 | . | CASSYSGQMNTEAFF
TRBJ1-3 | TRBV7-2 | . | CASSFQSTGNTIYF
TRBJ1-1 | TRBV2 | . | CASNSMNTEAFF
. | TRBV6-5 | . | CASRGPVRGFYEQYF
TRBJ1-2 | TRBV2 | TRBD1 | CASKSTGGDYGYTF
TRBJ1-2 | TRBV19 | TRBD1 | CASSARPGQGALGYTF
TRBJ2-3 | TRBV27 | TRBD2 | CASSPTWTSGYTDTQYF
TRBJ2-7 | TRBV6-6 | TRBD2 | CASSLGAGGKYEQYF
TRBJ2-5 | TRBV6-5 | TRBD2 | CASSYGAGLAGETQYF
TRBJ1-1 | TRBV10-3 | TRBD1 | CAISGTGGAGTEAFF